This TCR beta chain emerged from a study of shared clonotypes between healthy human individuals. Assay used: immunoSEQ multiplex PCR; TCRdb lists only in-frame clones, some missing. The sample consists of about 750,000 clones, around 92% of them appearing once. Study-wide results and caveats: Only a few donors were included, so the genetic and exposure-history diversity represented was limited.

It was CD45RO-negative cells, positively selected for CCR7, that made up naive CD8 cells, with terminally differentiated effector memory CD45RA+ cells excluded. To note about this clone: The antigen remains undetermined.

The sample comprised naive CD8+ T cells sorted from blood. This receptor was taken from a man aged 30-40 years in good health.

Here the CDR3 DNA reads TGTGCCAGCAGTCCCGTATCTTTTAGTCTAGCGGGAGGATCGAATGAGCAGTTCTTC. Amino acid sequence: CASSPVSFSLAGGSNEQFF. The chain uses TRBV27 and TRBJ2-1; 11 bases line up with TRBD2. The V gene's germline CDR1 is MNHEY and CDR2 SMNVEV (reference sequence). There are 19 residues in the CDR3. V lost 5 bases and J lost 7; bases outside the gene matches: 19.